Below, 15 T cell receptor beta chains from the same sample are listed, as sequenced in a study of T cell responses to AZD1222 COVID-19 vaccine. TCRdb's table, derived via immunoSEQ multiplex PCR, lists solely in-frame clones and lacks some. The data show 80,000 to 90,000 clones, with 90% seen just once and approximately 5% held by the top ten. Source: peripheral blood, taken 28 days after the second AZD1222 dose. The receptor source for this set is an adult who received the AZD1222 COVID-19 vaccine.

The CDR3 DNA reads as TGTGCCAGCTCACCACTCCAGGTCCCAGATACGCAGTATTTT. Translated, it gives CASSPLQVPDTQYF. The chain links TRBV18 to TRBJ2-3; D gene ambiguous. V dropped 1 base and J dropped 4 bases, with 9 bases sitting between them. This CDR3 region has 14 residues. Germline CDR1 is KGHSH and CDR2 is LQKENI.

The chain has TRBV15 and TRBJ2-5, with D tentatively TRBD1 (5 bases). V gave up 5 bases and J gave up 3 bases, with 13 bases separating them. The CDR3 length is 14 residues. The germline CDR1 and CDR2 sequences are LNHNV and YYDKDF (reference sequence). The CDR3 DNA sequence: TGTGCCACCAGCGGAAGGGGAAGTGAAGAGACCCAGTACTTC. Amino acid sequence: CATSGRGSEETQYF.

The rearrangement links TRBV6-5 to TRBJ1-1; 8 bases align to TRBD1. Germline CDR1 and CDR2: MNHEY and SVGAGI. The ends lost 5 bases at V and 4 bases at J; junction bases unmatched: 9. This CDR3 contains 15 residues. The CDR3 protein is CASSRGQGGVTEAFF. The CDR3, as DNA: TGTGCCAGCAGTCGTGGACAGGGAGGGGTCACTGAAGCTTTCTTT.

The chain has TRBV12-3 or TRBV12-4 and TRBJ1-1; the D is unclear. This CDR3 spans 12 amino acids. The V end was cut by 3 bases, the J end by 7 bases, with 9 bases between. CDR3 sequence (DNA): TGTGCCAGCAGTTTCGGGTATAATGAAGCTTTCTTT. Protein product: CASSFGYNEAFF.

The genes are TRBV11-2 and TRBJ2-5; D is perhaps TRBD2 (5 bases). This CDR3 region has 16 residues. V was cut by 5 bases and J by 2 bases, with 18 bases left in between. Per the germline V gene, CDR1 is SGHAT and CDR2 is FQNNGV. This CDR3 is CASSLSGGRGQETQYF. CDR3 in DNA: TGTGCCAGCAGCCTCTCGGGTGGCCGGGGACAAGAGACCCAGTACTTC.

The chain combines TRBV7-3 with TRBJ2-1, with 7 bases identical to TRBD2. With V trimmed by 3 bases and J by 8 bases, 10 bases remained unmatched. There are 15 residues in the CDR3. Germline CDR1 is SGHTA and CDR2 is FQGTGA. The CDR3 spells CASSFGRGGGDEQFF. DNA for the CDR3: TGTGCCAGCAGCTTTGGTCGCGGGGGAGGAGATGAGCAGTTCTTC.

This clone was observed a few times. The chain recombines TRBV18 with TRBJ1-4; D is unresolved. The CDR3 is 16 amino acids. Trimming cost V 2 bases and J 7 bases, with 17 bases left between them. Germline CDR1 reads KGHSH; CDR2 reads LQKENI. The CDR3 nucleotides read TGTGCCAGCTCACCAGGGCAGACGACCCTGCTTGAAAAACTGTTTTTT. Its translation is CASSPGQTTLLEKLFF.

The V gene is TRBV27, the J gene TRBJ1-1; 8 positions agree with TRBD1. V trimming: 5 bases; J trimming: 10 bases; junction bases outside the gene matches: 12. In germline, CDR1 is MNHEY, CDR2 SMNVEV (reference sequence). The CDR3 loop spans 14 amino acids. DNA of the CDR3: TGTGCCAGCAGTCCAGGGGGCCAGAGGTCGGGAGCTTTCTTT. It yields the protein CASSPGGQRSGAFF.

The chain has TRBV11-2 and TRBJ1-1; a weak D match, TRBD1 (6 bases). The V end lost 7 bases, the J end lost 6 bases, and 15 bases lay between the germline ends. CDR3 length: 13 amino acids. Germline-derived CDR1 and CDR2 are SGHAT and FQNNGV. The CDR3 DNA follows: TGTGCCAGCACCCGACAGGAGTCCCCTGAAGCTTTCTTT. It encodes CASTRQESPEAFF. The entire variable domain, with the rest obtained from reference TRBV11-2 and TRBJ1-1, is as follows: EAGVAQSPRYKIIEKRQSVAFWCNPISGHATLYWYQQILGQGPKLLIQFQNNGVVDDSQLPKDRFSAERLKGVDSTLKIQPAKLEDSAVYLCASTRQESPEAFFGQGTRLTVV.

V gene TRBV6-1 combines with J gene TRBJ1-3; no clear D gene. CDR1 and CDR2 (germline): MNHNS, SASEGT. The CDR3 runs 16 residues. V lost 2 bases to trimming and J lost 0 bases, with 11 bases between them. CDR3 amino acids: CASSEYREISGNTIYF. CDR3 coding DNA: TGTGCCAGCAGTGAATACCGGGAGATCTCTGGAAACACCATATATTTT.

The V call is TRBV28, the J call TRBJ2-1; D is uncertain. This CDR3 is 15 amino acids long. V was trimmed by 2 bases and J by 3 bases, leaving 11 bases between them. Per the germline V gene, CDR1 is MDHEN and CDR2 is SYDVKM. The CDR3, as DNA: TGTGCCAGCAGTTTAATACGCAGCTTCTACAATGAGCAGTTCTTC. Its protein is CASSLIRSFYNEQFF.

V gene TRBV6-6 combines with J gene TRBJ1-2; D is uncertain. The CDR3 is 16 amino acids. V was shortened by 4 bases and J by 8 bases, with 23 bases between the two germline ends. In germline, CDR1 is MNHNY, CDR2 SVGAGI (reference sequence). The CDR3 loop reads CASSSLGFYDTSGYTF. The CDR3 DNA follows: TGTGCCAGCAGTTCGCTGGGATTTTACGATACGAGCGGCTACACCTTC.

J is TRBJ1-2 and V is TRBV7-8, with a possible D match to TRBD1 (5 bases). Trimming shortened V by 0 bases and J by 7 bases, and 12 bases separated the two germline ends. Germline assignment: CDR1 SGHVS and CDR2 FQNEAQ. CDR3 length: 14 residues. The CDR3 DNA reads TGTGCCAGCAGCTTAGCGCAGGGCAGGACTGGCTACACCTTC. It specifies CASSLAQGRTGYTF.

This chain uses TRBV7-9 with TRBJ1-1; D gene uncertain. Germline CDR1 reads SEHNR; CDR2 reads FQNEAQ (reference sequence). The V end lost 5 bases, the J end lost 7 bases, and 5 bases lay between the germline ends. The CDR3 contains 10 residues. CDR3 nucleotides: TGTGCCAGCAGCGGTAGTGAAGCTTTCTTT. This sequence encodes CASSGSEAFF.

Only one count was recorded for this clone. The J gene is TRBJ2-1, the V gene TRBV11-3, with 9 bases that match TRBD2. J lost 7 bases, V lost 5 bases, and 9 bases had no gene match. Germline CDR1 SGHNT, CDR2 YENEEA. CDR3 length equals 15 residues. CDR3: CASSPQRGDLNEQFF. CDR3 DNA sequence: TGTGCCAGCAGCCCCCAGCGGGGGGATTTGAATGAGCAGTTCTTC.